The clone carrying this T cell receptor (beta chain) showed up just a few times. Time point meaning: newly diagnosed GD, antithyroid drugs for less than 3 months. With RNA extracted from PBMCs as input, the TCR library was made. The source of the sample is a study of regulatory T cells in long-lasting Graves disease. Across the whole study: Antithyroid drugs had been taken by newly diagnosed Graves' patients for under 3 months.

The J segment lost 0 bases and the V segment lost 5 bases, leaving 15 bases of the junction unmatched. The germline gives CDR1 SNHLY, CDR2 FYNNEI. The CDR3 is 20 residues long. Construction of TCR beta libraries relied on iRepertoire HTBI primers and on Arm-PCR targeting CDR3 regions. Via MiXCR, TCRdb re-called the multiplex PCR reads, giving one row per CDR3 protein. The sample includes over 500,000 distinct CDR3 sequences, around 15% of them seen just once. The same sample was also used in a study of T cells in Graves' hyperthyroidism and ophthalmopathy.

The chain recombines TRBV2 with TRBJ2-4; 11 nucleotides line up with TRBD2. Sequencing used peripheral blood mononuclear cells (PBMCs), obtained at new diagnosis, from a patient treated with antithyroid drugs. This sequence was found in a man aged 18 to 35 with Graves disease. Written as DNA, the CDR3 is TGTGCCAGCAGTAAAATGGGACTAGCGGAATTCATTCTAGCCAAAAACATTCAGTACTTC. It is translated as CASSKMGLAEFILAKNIQYF. Combining the CDR3 with reference TRBV2 and TRBJ2-4 gives the whole variable domain EPEVTQTPSHQVTQMGQEVILRCVPISNHLYFYWYRQILGQKVEFLVSFYNNEISEKSEIFDDQFSVERPDGSNFTLKIRSTKLEDSAMYFCASSKMGLAEFILAKNIQYFGAGTRLSVL.